Listed below are T cell receptor beta chains from one sample, sequenced in a study of Ad26.COV2.S vaccination and SARS-CoV-2 variants. Using immunoSEQ multiplex PCR, the repertoire was profiled, and TCRdb retains in-frame clones only, with some absent. The sample records about 460,000 clones, nearly 90% being singletons. The input for sequencing was peripheral blood, taken in a trial of Ad26.COV2.S vaccine versus placebo. Receptors originate from a person between 18 and 65 years old who received the Ad26.COV2.S COVID-19 vaccine or a placebo. The CDR3 runs from the conserved cysteine through the conserved F or W. Fields, in order: CDR3 DNA, CDR3 protein, J gene, V gene, D gene, clone size. The D gene is left open where the match is weak. Part of the rows lack a size; the others show once, few, many or a class for expanded clones.

cdr3_nt: TGTGCCAGTAGCCCTACCTTTACTAGCGGGAGGGGAAATGAGCAGTTCTTC; cdr3_aa: CASSPTFTSGRGNEQFF; j_call: TRBJ2-1; v_call: TRBV19; d_call: TRBD2; clone_size: NA
cdr3_nt: TGTGCCAGCAGCTTGATGGGGGCCGCCTACAATGAGCAGTTCTTC; cdr3_aa: CASSLMGAAYNEQFF; j_call: TRBJ2-1; v_call: TRBV5-4; d_call: NA; clone_size: NA
cdr3_nt: TGTGCCAGCAGTGCAGCTAGGACAGGGCGACCTTACGAGCAGTACTTC; cdr3_aa: CASSAARTGRPYEQYF; j_call: TRBJ2-7; v_call: TRBV2; d_call: TRBD1; clone_size: NA
cdr3_nt: TGTGCCAGCAGGCCCCGGGGAGCCCGGGGAGACACAGATACGCAGTATTTT; cdr3_aa: CASRPRGARGDTDTQYF; j_call: TRBJ2-3; v_call: TRBV28; d_call: NA; clone_size: NA
cdr3_nt: TGCGCCAGCAGCCACCCAAGGCTGGGGGAAAAACTGTTTTTT; cdr3_aa: CASSHPRLGEKLFF; j_call: TRBJ1-4; v_call: TRBV4-1; d_call: NA; clone_size: NA
cdr3_nt: TGTGCCTGGAGTGTTTTTCGGACTAGCGGGAGTTCTGGCCAAAAGACCCAGTACTTC; cdr3_aa: CAWSVFRTSGSSGQKTQYF; j_call: TRBJ2-5; v_call: TRBV30; d_call: TRBD2; clone_size: NA
cdr3_nt: TGTGCCAGCAGCTCAGGGTGGGAGCAGTTCTTC; cdr3_aa: CASSSGWEQFF; j_call: TRBJ2-1; v_call: TRBV7-2; d_call: NA; clone_size: NA
cdr3_nt: TGCGCCAGCAGCCAAAAAGTAAAGGCAGGGACCAGGGAATACGGAAACACCATATATTTT; cdr3_aa: CASSQKVKAGTREYGNTIYF; j_call: TRBJ1-3; v_call: TRBV4-3; d_call: NA; clone_size: NA
cdr3_nt: TGTGCCAGCTCACCTCTAGCGGGAGCTTCCAATGAGCAGTTCTTC; cdr3_aa: CASSPLAGASNEQFF; j_call: TRBJ2-1; v_call: TRBV18; d_call: TRBD2; clone_size: once
cdr3_nt: TGTGCCAGCAGCCTACGGGCGACAGGGGGATACTATGGCTACACCTTC; cdr3_aa: CASSLRATGGYYGYTF; j_call: TRBJ1-2; v_call: TRBV9; d_call: TRBD1; clone_size: NA
cdr3_nt: TGTGCCACCAGTGATATAGCGGGAGGAGGAGTGGAAGAGACCCAGTACTTC; cdr3_aa: CATSDIAGGGVEETQYF; j_call: TRBJ2-5; v_call: TRBV24-1; d_call: TRBD2; clone_size: NA
cdr3_nt: TGTGCCAGCAGGCAAGGCAGGGCTCCCTATGAGCAGTTCTTC; cdr3_aa: CASRQGRAPYEQFF; j_call: TRBJ2-1; v_call: TRBV3-1/TRBV3-2; d_call: NA; clone_size: NA
cdr3_nt: TGTGCCAGCAGGGAGACAGGTTGGCGCAATCAGCCCCAGCATTTT; cdr3_aa: CASRETGWRNQPQHF; j_call: TRBJ1-5; v_call: TRBV6-5; d_call: NA; clone_size: few